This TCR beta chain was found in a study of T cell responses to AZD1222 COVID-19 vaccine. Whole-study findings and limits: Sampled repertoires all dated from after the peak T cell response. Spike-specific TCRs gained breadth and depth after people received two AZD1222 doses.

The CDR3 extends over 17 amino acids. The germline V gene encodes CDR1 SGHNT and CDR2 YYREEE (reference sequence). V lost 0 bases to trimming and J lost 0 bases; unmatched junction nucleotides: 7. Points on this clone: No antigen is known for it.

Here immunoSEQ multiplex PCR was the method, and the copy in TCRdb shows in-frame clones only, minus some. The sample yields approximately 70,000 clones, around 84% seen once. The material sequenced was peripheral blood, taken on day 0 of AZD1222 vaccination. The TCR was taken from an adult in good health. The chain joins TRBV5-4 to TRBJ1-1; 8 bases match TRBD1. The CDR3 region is CASSLGGRGQVNTEAFF. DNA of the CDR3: TGTGCCAGCAGCTTGGGGGGCAGGGGGCAAGTGAACACTGAAGCTTTCTTT.